The 5 T cell receptor beta chains given below trace back to one sample, sequenced in a study of blood T cell repertoires in COVID-19. The table came from immunoSEQ multiplex PCR; TCRdb's copy has only in-frame clones and leaves some out. The data contain 150,000 or so clones, 85% to 90% of them singletons. Sequenced sample: peripheral blood. The source of these receptors is a man older than 75 with acute or convalescent COVID-19.

This chain uses TRBV7-2 with TRBJ2-2; weak D call: TRBD1 (6 bases). The CDR3 is 16 residues long. The V gene's germline CDR1 is SGHTA and CDR2 FQGNSA. Trimming took 5 bases from V and 0 from J, leaving 13 bases between them. The CDR3 bases are TGTGCCAGCAGCCCTACCGGGACAACGAACACCGGGGAGCTGTTTTTT. Translating it yields CASSPTGTTNTGELFF.

The V gene is TRBV6-1, the J gene TRBJ1-6; 7 positions agree with TRBD1. The CDR3 sequence is 19 residues long. The germline V gene encodes CDR1 MNHNS and CDR2 SASEGT. V shed 0 bases, J shed 4 bases, and the junction held 12 bases outside the gene matches. In nucleotides, the CDR3 is TGTGCCAGCAGTGAAGCGGGGACAGCACCTTGGGGATATAATTCACCCCTCCACTTT. Protein product: CASSEAGTAPWGYNSPLHF.

J is TRBJ1-1 and V is TRBV15; D not resolved. The CDR3 runs 16 residues. Trimming shortened V by 4 bases and J by 2 bases, and 17 bases separated the two germline ends. Germline-derived CDR1 and CDR2 are LNHNV and YYDKDF (reference sequence). CDR3 sequence (DNA): TGTGCCACCAGCACCAGACCAGCACTATTCAACACTGAAGCTTTCTTT. It codes for CATSTRPALFNTEAFF.

The rearrangement links TRBV3-1 (or the pseudogene TRBV3-2) to TRBJ1-5; D gene ambiguous. Trimming took off 4 bases at V and 6 bases at J, with 13 bases between the two ends. The CDR3 runs 14 residues. CDR1 and CDR2 from the germline V gene are LGHDT and YNNKEL (reference sequence). The CDR3 bases are TGTGCCAGCAGCCTGGGTGCAGGTGGTCAGCCCCAGCATTTT. It translates to CASSLGAGGQPQHF.

In this sample, this clone turned up once. The chain is built from TRBV29-1 and TRBJ1-2, with D uncertain. CDR1 and CDR2 from the germline V gene are SQVTM and ANQGSEA. V gave up 5 bases and J gave up 0 bases, with 10 bases separating them. The CDR3 extends over 13 amino acids. CDR3 amino acids: CSVLAPANYGYTF. The CDR3 nucleotides are TGCAGCGTTCTGGCACCAGCTAACTATGGCTACACCTTC.